Here is one TCR beta chain with its context. This clonotype was seen a few times. The specificity of this receptor is unknown. The input lacks base qualities; no much larger clone sits a single base away. This record belongs to a study of T-cell reconstitution after alpha-beta-depleted transplantation in children (dated by TCRdb to 2016 to 2017). The study in broad terms: Using TCR repertoire profiling, the study quantitatively followed how T-cell immune reconstitution unfolded in children after TCRalphabeta/CD19-depleted allogeneic hematopoietic cell transplantation.

Based on the germline V gene, the CDR1 and CDR2 sequences are MNHEY and SVGEGT. V is pared back by 8 bases and J by 6 bases, with 17 bases lying between the germline termini. The CDR3 goes from the cysteine to the phenylalanine over 14 residues. Only the CDR3 portion is preserved as DNA: 42 bases, with reading frame beginning at the first base. The library came from PCR. TCRdb shows the sequencer as Illumina HiSeq 2500. TCR libraries were prepared with molecular barcoding, using unique molecular identifiers to normalize TCRbeta repertoire quantification. Clones were called with MiXCR by TCRdb after fastp trimmed the public reads at Q25, and only in-frame beta chains were retained. Each CDR3 protein gets just one entry, which takes the most common genes and DNA from the rows behind it. This sample has approximately 210,000 distinct CDR3 sequences in its table, and more than 12% of those were observed once. Roughly 13% of the sample is held by the ten biggest clonotypes.

The specimen was PBMCs from the stem cell graft donor, collected from the stem cell graft. The rearranged segments are TRBV6-2 or TRBV6-3 and TRBJ2-1, with a tentative D gene TRBD2 over 5 matching bases. The TCR was taken from a human donor who donated a stem cell graft to a child with acute lymphoblastic leukemia. This receptor carries the CDR3 CASGDLSAGNEQFF. The DNA reads TGTGCCAGCGGAGACCTCTCGGCGGGCAATGAGCAGTTCTTC.